The 24 T cell receptor beta chains given below trace back to one sample, sequenced in a study of blood T cell repertoires in COVID-19. TCRdb's table, derived via immunoSEQ multiplex PCR, lists solely in-frame clones and lacks some. The sample lists 170,000 or so clones; 70% to 90% were seen once. Material for sequencing was peripheral blood. The receptors shown here come from a man aged 35 to 55 with active or convalescent COVID-19.

The chain employs TRBV2 and TRBJ1-4; D is uncertain. CDR3 length: 16 residues. The V end lost 5 bases, the J end lost 0 bases, and 13 bases lay between the germline ends. Germline V gives CDR1 SNHLY, CDR2 FYNNEI. CDR3 in DNA: TGTGCCAGCAGTCTTCACGGAGAAGCAACTAATGAAAAACTGTTTTTT. Encoded protein: CASSLHGEATNEKLFF.

The V gene is TRBV5-1, the J gene TRBJ1-5, with 7 bases fitting TRBD1. CDR3 length equals 14 residues. The trim removed 0 bases at V and 7 bases at J, leaving 4 bases unmatched. CDR1 is SGHRS, CDR2 YFSETQ, per germline. CDR3 DNA: TGCGCCAGCAGCTTGGATACAGGGGTCCAGCCCCAGCATTTT. Protein product: CASSLDTGVQPQHF. Drawing the rest from reference TRBV5-1 and TRBJ1-5, the complete variable domain is KAGVTQTPRYLIKTRGQQVTLSCSPISGHRSVSWYQQTPGQGLQFLFEYFSETQRNKGNFPGRFSGRQFSNSRSEMNVSTLELGDSALYLCASSLDTGVQPQHFGDGTRLSIL.

The chain uses TRBV5-1 and TRBJ1-1, with D possibly being TRBD1 (6 bases). The CDR3 runs to 14 residues. V lost 4 bases and J 3 bases, leaving 13 bases between the germline ends. The germline V gene has CDR1 SGHRS and CDR2 YFSETQ. The CDR3 region has the DNA TGCGCCAGCAGCAGGGGGACGTTCGACACTGAAGCTTTCTTT. As protein: CASSRGTFDTEAFF.

This chain uses TRBV19 with TRBJ1-5, with D perhaps matching TRBD1 (6 bases). Looked up from germline, CDR1 is LNHDA and CDR2 is SQIVND (reference sequence). Trimming removed 3 bases from V and 11 bases from J, with 20 bases in between. The CDR3 extends over 15 amino acids. CDR3 nucleotides: TGTGCCAGTAGTATTACGGGACACCAGGTCGAGGCCCAGCATTTT. Protein product: CASSITGHQVEAQHF.

This CDR3 reads CASSLSDRENTEAFF. Here the CDR3 DNA reads TGTGCCAGCAGTTTATCAGACAGGGAGAACACTGAAGCTTTCTTT. The chain recombines TRBV27 with TRBJ1-1, with 7 bases that match TRBD1. Trimming took 0 bases from V and 1 from J; bases not matched to a gene: 2. The V gene's germline CDR1 is MNHEY and CDR2 SMNVEV (reference sequence). The CDR3 consists of 15 residues.

The V gene is TRBV7-8, the J gene TRBJ1-1; D is undetermined. Trimming pared 1 base from V and 4 bases from J, leaving 10 bases between. This CDR3 comprises 14 residues. Per germline, CDR1 SGHVS and CDR2 FQNEAQ. CDR3 nucleotide sequence: TGTGCCAGCAGCTTAGTGGGCGGAGGCACTGAAGCTTTCTTT. It yields the protein CASSLVGGGTEAFF.

In its sample, this clone was seen once. Other DNA sequences of this sample code for an identical CDR3. The V call is TRBV28, the J call TRBJ1-1; D perhaps matches TRBD1 (5 bases). Per the germline V gene, CDR1 is MDHEN and CDR2 is SYDVKM. This CDR3 region has 13 residues. Trimming left V 3 bases short and J 3 bases short, with 8 bases between. The CDR3 loop reads CASSFGGDTEAFF. As DNA, the CDR3 is TGTGCCAGCAGTTTCGGGGGAGACACTGAAGCTTTCTTT.

J is TRBJ1-4 and V is TRBV24-1; 7 bases fit TRBD1. The junction had 4 bases not matched to a gene; V was cut back by 3 bases and J by 4 bases. Germline CDR1 and CDR2: KGHDR and SFDVKD. The CDR3 has 15 amino acids. Here the CDR3 reads CATSDTGDDNEKLFF. The CDR3 nucleotides read TGTGCCACCAGTGATACAGGGGATGATAATGAAAAACTGTTTTTT.

The genes are TRBV3-1 (or the pseudogene TRBV3-2) and TRBJ1-5; D remains unclear. Trimming took off 4 bases at V and 4 bases at J, with 11 bases between the two ends. The CDR3 consists of 14 residues. Germline V gene lookup returns CDR1 LGHDT and CDR2 YNNKEL (reference sequence). The CDR3 loop is CASSPGRGNQPQHF. Written as DNA, the CDR3 is TGTGCCAGCAGCCCCGGACGGGGAAATCAGCCCCAGCATTTT.

This clone was observed a single time. The V call is TRBV25-1, the J call TRBJ1-6; D gene ambiguous. V lost 7 bases to trimming and J lost 6 bases, with 13 bases between them. Germline loops: CDR1 MGHDK, CDR2 SYGVNS. CDR3 size: 14 residues. This CDR3 is CASNMAGFNSPLHF. In DNA, the CDR3 is TGTGCCAGCAATATGGCAGGATTTAATTCACCCCTCCACTTT.

This clone was seen just once. The chain recombines TRBV25-1 with TRBJ1-1; D is unresolved. V lost 3 bases and J 4 bases, leaving 15 bases between the germline ends. Germline lookup yields CDR1 MGHDK and CDR2 SYGVNS. The CDR3 loop spans 15 amino acids. The CDR3 protein is CASSESTIAGTEAFF. The CDR3, as DNA: TGTGCCAGCAGTGAGTCGACTATCGCGGGCACTGAAGCTTTCTTT.

This chain uses TRBV28 with TRBJ2-7; D unclear. The CDR3 has 14 residues. Trimming cost V 3 bases and J 0 bases, with 9 bases left between them. Germline assignment: CDR1 MDHEN and CDR2 SYDVKM. CDR3 sequence reads: CASSFFIVSYEQYF. CDR3 DNA: TGTGCCAGCAGTTTCTTCATAGTCTCCTACGAGCAGTACTTC.

A single count supports this clone. The chain recombines TRBV2 with TRBJ2-2, with 10 bases fitting TRBD2. The J segment lost 4 bases and the V segment lost 5 bases, leaving 7 bases of the junction unmatched. Germline assignment: CDR1 SNHLY and CDR2 FYNNEI. The CDR3 extends over 16 amino acids. CDR3 loop: CASSRASGGSTGELFF. The DNA for the CDR3 is TGTGCCAGCAGTCGGGCTAGCGGGGGATCCACCGGGGAGCTGTTTTTT. The full variable domain, completed using reference TRBV2 and TRBJ2-2, is EPEVTQTPSHQVTQMGQEVILRCVPISNHLYFYWYRQILGQKVEFLVSFYNNEISEKSEIFDDQFSVERPDGSNFTLKIRSTKLEDSAMYFCASSRASGGSTGELFFGEGSRLTVL.

This clone appeared once. The chain links TRBV18 to TRBJ1-2; 8 nucleotides match TRBD1. Germline V gene sequence: CDR1 KGHSH, CDR2 LQKENI. The CDR3 totals 14 residues. V lost 3 bases to trimming and J lost 8 bases; unmatched junction nucleotides: 8. The CDR3 nucleotides are TGTGCCAGCTCACCTCGGACAGGGACGGAAGGCTACACCTTC. This gives the protein CASSPRTGTEGYTF.

V and J are TRBV4-2 and TRBJ1-6; D is possibly TRBD1 (5 bases). The CDR3 loop spans 17 amino acids. The germline CDR1 and CDR2 sequences are LGHNA and YNFKEQ. Trimming cost V 0 bases and J 7 bases, with 16 bases left between them. CDR3 sequence: CASSQDNMPGPNSPLHF. The CDR3 DNA is TGTGCCAGCAGCCAAGATAATATGCCAGGGCCGAATTCACCCCTCCACTTT.

This chain uses TRBV27 with TRBJ1-6; D gene unclear. Trimming took 6 bases from V and 0 from J, leaving 9 bases between them. Germline V lookup: CDR1 MNHEY, CDR2 SMNVEV (reference sequence). The CDR3 extends over 15 amino acids. CDR3 protein: CASSFGYSYNSPLHF. CDR3 nucleotide sequence: TGTGCCAGCAGCTTCGGGTACTCCTATAATTCACCCCTCCACTTT.

The rearrangement joins TRBV9 to TRBJ2-1; 8 positions agree with TRBD1. The J segment lost 9 bases and the V segment lost 3 bases, leaving 5 bases of the junction unmatched. The CDR3 has 13 residues. Germline V CDR1 and CDR2: SGDLS, YYNGEE. In DNA form, the CDR3 reads TGTGCCAGCAGCGGAACAGGGGGTAGTGAGCAGTTCTTC. Residues: CASSGTGGSEQFF.

The chain has TRBV18 and TRBJ1-2; 10 nucleotides line up with TRBD1. The germline gives CDR1 KGHSH, CDR2 LQKENI. The CDR3 consists of 18 residues. J lost 7 bases, V lost 3 bases, and 17 bases had no gene match. The CDR3 is CASSPDLGQGSVVSGYTF. CDR3 nucleotides: TGTGCCAGCTCACCGGATTTGGGACAGGGGTCAGTCGTTAGTGGCTACACCTTC. Combining the CDR3 with reference TRBV18 and TRBJ1-2 gives the whole variable domain NAGVMQNPRHLVRRRGQEARLRCSPMKGHSHVYWYRQLPEEGLKFMVYLQKENIIDESGMPKERFSAEFPKEGPSILRIQQVVRGDSAAYFCASSPDLGQGSVVSGYTFGSGTRLTVV.

The CDR3, as DNA: TGTGCCAGCAGTTACCGGGACAGCTACGGGGACACTGAAGCTTTCTTT. Protein: CASSYRDSYGDTEAFF. This chain connects TRBV6-2 or TRBV6-3 to TRBJ1-1; 7 nucleotides align to TRBD1. The V and J ends lost 2 bases and 3 bases, in that order; junction bases with no gene match: 9. The CDR3 is made up of 16 amino acids. Per germline, CDR1 MNHEY and CDR2 SVGEGT.

The chain links TRBV11-2 to TRBJ1-1, with D uncertain. The CDR3 is 13 residues long. V lost 0 bases and J 8 bases, leaving 10 bases between the germline ends. CDR1 and CDR2 from the germline V gene are SGHAT and FQNNGV. CDR3 nucleotides: TGTGCCAGCAGCTTAGATGGTGGGCGAGAAGCTTTCTTT. It yields the protein CASSLDGGREAFF. The full variable domain, completed using reference TRBV11-2 and TRBJ1-1, is EAGVAQSPRYKIIEKRQSVAFWCNPISGHATLYWYQQILGQGPKLLIQFQNNGVVDDSQLPKDRFSAERLKGVDSTLKIQPAKLEDSAVYLCASSLDGGREAFFGQGTRLTVV.

The CDR3 sequence: CASSLGVGATDTQYF. In nucleotides, the CDR3 is TGTGCCAGCAGCTTAGGGGTAGGGGCAACAGATACGCAGTATTTT. The chain carries TRBV7-9 and TRBJ2-3; weak D call: TRBD1 (5 bases). The CDR3 has 15 residues. The V gene's germline CDR1 is SEHNR and CDR2 FQNEAQ (reference sequence). Trimming removed 1 base at V and 3 bases at J, with 11 bases between.

The chain is built from TRBV3-1 (or the pseudogene TRBV3-2) and TRBJ1-5; D possibly corresponds to TRBD1 (5 bases). This CDR3 is 15 amino acids long. Germline lookup yields CDR1 LGHDT and CDR2 YNNKEL (reference sequence). The V and J ends lost 4 bases and 6 bases respectively, with 16 bases between them. CDR3 nucleotide sequence: TGTGCCAGCAGCCGCCGGGGGGAAAGGCCTCAGCCCCAGCATTTT. Protein product: CASSRRGERPQPQHF.

This clone was seen just once. The genes are TRBV6-4 and TRBJ1-5; D unclear. V lost 0 bases and J lost 1, with 19 bases in between. CDR1 and CDR2 (germline): MRHNA, SNTAGT. The CDR3 runs 19 residues. The CDR3 DNA reads TGTGCCAGCAGTGACTCGATAGGGCCCGCCGGGGTGAGCAATCAGCCCCAGCATTTT. Encoded protein: CASSDSIGPAGVSNQPQHF.

The V gene is TRBV9, the J gene TRBJ2-7, with D possibly being TRBD2 (6 bases). Germline assignment: CDR1 SGDLS and CDR2 YYNGEE. Trimming shortened V by 0 bases and J by 3 bases, and 7 bases separated the two germline ends. This CDR3 has 13 residues. The CDR3 protein is CASSVGGDYEQYF. The CDR3 DNA is TGTGCCAGCAGCGTAGGCGGGGACTACGAGCAGTACTTC.